Listed below are T cell receptor beta chains from one sample, sequenced in a study of blood T cell repertoires in COVID-19. Libraries were prepared by immunoSEQ multiplex PCR; TCRdb keeps only in-frame clonotypes and omits some of them. The sample consists of some 420,000 clones, roughly nine tenths of them appearing once. The source material was PBMCs or T cells enriched from blood (not recorded which). Receptors originate from a man aged 25 to 40 who had recovered from COVID-19. CDR3s include the opening cysteine and the closing phenylalanine or tryptophan.

>TRBV5-1|TRBJ1-4
CASSLGTGEKLFF
>TRBV19|TRBJ1-2
CASSIGQGHSYGYTF
>TRBV28|TRBJ2-3
CASSLLSSGSPDTQYF
>TRBV27|TRBJ1-2
CASSSGGGVGYTF
>TRBV5-1|TRBJ1-4
CASRPGATNEKLFF
>TRBV2|TRBJ2-7
CASWGQDYEQYF
>TRBV4-1|TRBJ1-4
CASSHALREEKEKLFF
>TRBV29-1|TRBJ2-3
CSDRLSTDTQYF
>TRBV5-1|TRBJ1-6
CASSLKPQGYSPLHF
>TRBV9|TRBJ1-2
CASSVVGTSYGYTF
>TRBV15|TRBJ2-7
CATSGFRGYEQYF
>TRBV28|TRBJ2-1
CASTRIGGRSYNEQFF
>TRBV5-4|TRBJ2-5
CASSLGTSGQETQYF
>TRBV4-2|TRBJ2-7
CASSQDNSRYEQYF
>TRBV29-1|TRBJ2-7
CSVRRLAESYEQYF
>TRBV15|TRBJ1-2
CATSRDSDGYTF
>TRBV7-2|TRBJ2-7
CASRSSGPGSYEQYF
>TRBV10-3|TRBJ2-1
CAISRQGSSYNEQFF
>TRBV7-2|TRBJ2-1
CARNGLAGPKSYNEQFF
>TRBV3-1/TRBV3-2|TRBJ2-7
CASSRGDRGRYEQYF
>TRBV5-4|TRBJ1-6
CASNTNGQGGSPLHF
>TRBV3-1/TRBV3-2|TRBJ1-1
CASSQDPGRNTEAFF
>TRBV4-1|TRBJ2-1
CASSLSLRLADYNEQFF
>TRBV3-1/TRBV3-2|TRBJ2-3
CASSPTSGSTTQYF
>TRBV5-1|TRBJ2-2
CASSFLQASGIQGGELFF
>TRBV7-8|TRBJ2-2
CASSLVQPLPNTGELFF
>TRBV28|TRBJ1-1
CASGTGHTEAFF
>TRBV7-9|TRBJ1-4
CASSLAETVGEKLFF
>TRBV6-2/TRBV6-3|TRBJ1-1
CASSFLGRETRNTEAFF
>TRBV6-6|TRBJ1-1
CASSYGAELTEAFF
>TRBV19|TRBJ2-3
CASSSWTSGGDTDTQYF
>TRBV5-1|TRBJ2-7
CASSLDGGAYEQYF
>TRBV27|TRBJ1-5
CATRDTSGNQPQHF
>TRBV5-4|TRBJ1-1
CASSLGVPGEHTEAFF
>TRBV5-4|TRBJ2-1
CASSSGLAGEVEQFF
>TRBV18|TRBJ1-5
CASSPVSGTGQPQHF
>TRBV3-1/TRBV3-2|TRBJ1-1
CASSQQGRTVTEAFF
>TRBV6-5|TRBJ2-5
CASSLDRKQETQYF
>TRBV5-1|TRBJ2-5
CASSSTGDEAQYF
>TRBV19|TRBJ2-5
CASSIVGSVLETQYF
>TRBV11-2|TRBJ2-1
CASNIGGGRYNEQFF
>TRBV7-6|TRBJ2-2
CASSPRPTGGTGELFF
>TRBV7-8|TRBJ2-1
CASSLGLASEQFF
>TRBV6-5|TRBJ2-7
CASRRDYEQYF
>TRBV7-2|TRBJ1-2
CASSLAWTATPHGYTF
>TRBV7-9|TRBJ1-6
CASSQTGSYNSPLHF
>TRBV27|TRBJ1-1
CASRAQGAANTEAFF
>TRBV3-1/TRBV3-2|TRBJ2-7
CASSQEPAGGPSEQYF
>TRBV4-1|TRBJ1-2
CASSLDRDSIAYGYTF
>TRBV18|TRBJ2-7
CASSPQASYEQYF
>TRBV7-9|TRBJ2-7
CASSLDLGLTYEQYF
>TRBV21-1|TRBJ2-1
CASSNGSPGTGRGVSYNEQFF
>TRBV3-1/TRBV3-2|TRBJ2-1
CASSQDPVATGFPIF
>TRBV10-3|TRBJ1-2
CAIRTPNYGYTF
>TRBV19|TRBJ2-6
CASNDRAAGANVLTF
>TRBV15|TRBJ2-7
CATSRAGGSYEQYF
>TRBV5-1|TRBJ2-1
CASSPGYPGINNEQFF